One and the same sample provided the 3 T cell receptor beta chains below, sequenced in a study of glioma-infiltrating T cells after dendritic cell vaccination. The time point was: after dendritic cell vaccination, including at tumor progression/relapse. The method was immunoSEQ multiplex PCR; TCRdb's version includes in-frame clones alone and lacks a portion of them. The sample lists 100,000 to 120,000 clones, around 89% occurring once. The material sequenced was blood, taken after dendritic cell vaccination. These receptors all come from a human donor with glioblastoma.

This clone was picked up one time. The J gene is TRBJ2-1, the V gene TRBV5-1, with a possible D match to TRBD2 (6 bases). The ends were cut back, 4 bases at V and 10 bases at J, with 12 bases in the middle. From germline, CDR1 is SGHRS and CDR2 YFSETQ. This CDR3 has 12 amino acids. This CDR3 is CASSAITSEQFF. CDR3 sequence (DNA): TGCGCCAGCAGCGCCATTACTAGCGAGCAGTTCTTC.

V and J are TRBV9 and TRBJ2-3; TRBD1 is a possible D gene (6 bases). The CDR3 loop spans 16 amino acids. The V end was cut by 3 bases, the J end by 3 bases, with 17 bases between. From germline, CDR1 is SGDLS and CDR2 YYNGEE. The CDR3 loop is CASSAHPHRETDTQYF. In nucleotides, the CDR3 is TGTGCCAGCAGCGCTCACCCTCACAGGGAGACAGATACGCAGTATTTT. Filled out from reference TRBV9 and TRBJ2-3, the complete variable domain reads DSGVTQTPKHLITATGQRVTLRCSPRSGDLSVYWYQQSLDQGLQFLIQYYNGEERAKGNILERFSAQQFPDLHSELNLSSLELGDSALYFCASSAHPHRETDTQYFGPGTRLTVL.

V is TRBV6-6 and J is TRBJ2-2; D gene ambiguous. The germline gives CDR1 MNHNY, CDR2 SVGAGI (reference sequence). This CDR3 has 15 amino acids. Trimming stripped 5 bases from V and 5 bases from J, with 15 bases between. This CDR3 reads CASSPLGPGTGELFF. CDR3 nucleotides: TGTGCCAGCAGTCCCCTAGGCCCTGGGACCGGGGAGCTGTTTTTT.